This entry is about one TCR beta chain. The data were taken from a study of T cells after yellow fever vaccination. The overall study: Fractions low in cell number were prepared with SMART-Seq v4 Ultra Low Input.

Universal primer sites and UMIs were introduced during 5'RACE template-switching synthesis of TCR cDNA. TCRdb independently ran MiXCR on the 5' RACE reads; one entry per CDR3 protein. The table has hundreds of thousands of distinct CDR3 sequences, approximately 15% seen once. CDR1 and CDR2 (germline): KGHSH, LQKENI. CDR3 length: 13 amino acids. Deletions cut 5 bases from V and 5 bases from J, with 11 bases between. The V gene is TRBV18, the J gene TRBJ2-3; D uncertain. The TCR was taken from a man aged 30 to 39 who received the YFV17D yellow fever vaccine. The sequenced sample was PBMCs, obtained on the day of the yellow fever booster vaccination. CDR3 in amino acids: CASSVAGEDTQYF. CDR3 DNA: TGTGCCAGCTCAGTTGCTGGGGAAGATACGCAGTATTTT.